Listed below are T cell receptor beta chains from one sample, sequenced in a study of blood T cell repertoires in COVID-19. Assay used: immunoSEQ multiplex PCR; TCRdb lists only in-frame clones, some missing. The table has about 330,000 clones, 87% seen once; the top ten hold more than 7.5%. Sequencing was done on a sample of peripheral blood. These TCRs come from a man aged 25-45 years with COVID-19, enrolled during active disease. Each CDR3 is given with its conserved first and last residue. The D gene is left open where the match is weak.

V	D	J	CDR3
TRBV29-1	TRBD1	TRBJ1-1	CSVRGQGREAFF
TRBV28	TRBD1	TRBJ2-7	CASRRYRGTYEQYF
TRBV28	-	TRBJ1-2	CASSLMTARYTF
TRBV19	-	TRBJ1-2	CASSIGSGDYGYTF
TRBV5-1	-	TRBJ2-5	CASSSRGQETQYF
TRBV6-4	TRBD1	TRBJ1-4	CASSGRDRVREKLFF
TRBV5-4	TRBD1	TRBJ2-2	CASSLTGGYTGELFF
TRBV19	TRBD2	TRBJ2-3	CASSIAGGPNTQYF
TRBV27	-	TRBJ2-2	CASSLQSLITGELFF
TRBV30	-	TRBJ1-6	CAWTPYARDYNSPLHF
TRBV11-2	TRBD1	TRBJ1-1	CASSLEYRGTTEAFF